This T cell receptor (beta chain) was retrieved from a study of regulatory T cells in long-lasting Graves disease. The time point is: newly diagnosed GD, antithyroid drugs for less than 3 months. After RNA was extracted from PBMCs, the TCR library was made from it. Building the TCR beta libraries relied on iRepertoire HTBI primers, and CDR3 regions underwent Arm-PCR. TCRdb fed the multiplex PCR reads into MiXCR, producing one record per CDR3 protein. The data show approximately 490,000 distinct CDR3 sequences, 15% to 20% seen once. This CDR3 is built from 13 residues. Per the germline V gene, CDR1 is DFQATT and CDR2 is SNEGSKA (reference sequence). J lost 6 bases, V lost 0 bases, and 4 bases had no gene match. Separately, the same data were catalogued under a study of T cells in Graves' hyperthyroidism and ophthalmopathy.

The chain carries TRBV20-1 and TRBJ2-7, with 8 nucleotides matching TRBD1. This sequence originates from a man between 35 and 55 years old with Graves disease. This specimen consisted of peripheral blood mononuclear cells (PBMCs), obtained at new diagnosis, from a patient treated with antithyroid drugs. CDR3 DNA: TGCAGTGCTAGAGATCGGACAGGGCGCGAGCAGTACTTC. Residues: CSARDRTGREQYF.